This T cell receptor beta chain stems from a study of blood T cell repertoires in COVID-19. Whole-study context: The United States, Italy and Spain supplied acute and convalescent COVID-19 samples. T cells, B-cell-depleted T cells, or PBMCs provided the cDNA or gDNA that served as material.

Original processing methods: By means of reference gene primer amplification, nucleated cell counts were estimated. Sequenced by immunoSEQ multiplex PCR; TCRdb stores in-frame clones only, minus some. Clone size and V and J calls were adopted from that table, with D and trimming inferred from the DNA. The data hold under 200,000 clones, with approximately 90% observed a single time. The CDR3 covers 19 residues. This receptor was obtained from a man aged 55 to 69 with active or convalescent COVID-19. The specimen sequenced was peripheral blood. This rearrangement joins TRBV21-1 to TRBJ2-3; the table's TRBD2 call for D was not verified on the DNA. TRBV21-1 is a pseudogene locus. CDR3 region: CASSKGQRGRLTSTDTQYF. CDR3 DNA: TGTGCCAGCAGCAAAGGACAGCGGGGGCGCCTTACGAGCACAGATACGCAGTATTTT.